What follows are 20 T cell receptor beta chains derived from one specimen sequenced in a study of blood T cell repertoires in COVID-19. Generated by immunoSEQ multiplex PCR, the TCRdb table keeps only in-frame clones and is missing some. The table records about 220,000 clones, more than 65% of them present only once. Material: peripheral blood. These receptors came from a woman older than 75 with acute or convalescent COVID-19.

This clone was detected only a few times. The chain joins TRBV14 to TRBJ1-1, with 7 positions matching TRBD1. The V segment lost 7 bases and the J segment 2 bases; nucleotides outside the gene matches: 4. This CDR3 has 13 amino acids. Germline V gene data show CDR1 as SGHDN and CDR2 as FVKESK. CDR3 loop: CASNRDRNTEAFF. In nucleotides, the CDR3 is TGTGCCAGCAACCGGGACAGAAACACTGAAGCTTTCTTT.

The V call is TRBV7-2, the J call TRBJ1-2, with 8 bases that match TRBD1. CDR1 SGHTA and CDR2 FQGNSA come from the germline V gene. The CDR3 contains 13 residues. Unmatched junction bases numbered 7, after V lost 5 bases and J lost 8 bases. CDR3: CASSARRDRGYTF. The CDR3 DNA sequence: TGTGCCAGCAGCGCAAGGAGGGACAGGGGCTACACCTTC.

The chain couples TRBV3-1 (or the pseudogene TRBV3-2) to TRBJ1-2, with 9 bases fitting TRBD1. The V gene end was trimmed by 1 base and the J gene end by 5 bases; junction bases not matched to a gene: 11. Germline V gene sequence: CDR1 LGHDT, CDR2 YNNKEL (reference sequence). CDR3 length: 17 amino acids. The CDR3 DNA follows: TGTGCCAGCAGCCAAGGCGAAACAGGGGGCAGGATATATGGCTACACCTTC. As protein: CASSQGETGGRIYGYTF.

The rearrangement links TRBV6-5 to TRBJ1-2; the match to TRBD1 covers 8 bases. Germline V CDR1 and CDR2: MNHEY, SVGAGI. CDR3 size: 15 residues. Trimming at V came to 6 bases and at J to 8 bases, leaving 14 bases not matched to a gene. CDR3 loop: CASRVGTGASGGYTF. The CDR3 nucleotides are TGTGCCAGCAGGGTCGGGACAGGTGCTTCTGGGGGCTACACCTTC.

This clone showed up just a few times. V and J are TRBV9 and TRBJ1-3, with D maybe TRBD1 (5 bases). V was shortened by 0 bases and J by 2 bases, with 9 bases between the two germline ends. Germline V gene sequence: CDR1 SGDLS, CDR2 YYNGEE. The CDR3 has 15 residues. The CDR3 bases are TGTGCCAGCAGCGTAGGTGACAGTCCTGGAAACACCATATATTTT. Its protein product is CASSVGDSPGNTIYF. The whole variable domain, remainder taken from reference TRBV9 and TRBJ1-3, is DSGVTQTPKHLITATGQRVTLRCSPRSGDLSVYWYQQSLDQGLQFLIQYYNGEERAKGNILERFSAQQFPDLHSELNLSSLELGDSALYFCASSVGDSPGNTIYFGEGSWLTVV.

The chain uses TRBV18 and TRBJ1-2, with TRBD1 matching over 8 bases. Germline values: CDR1 KGHSH, CDR2 LQKENI. The length of the CDR3 is 14 residues. The ends lost 6 bases at V and 3 bases at J; junction bases unmatched: 6. In DNA, the CDR3 is TGTGCCAGCTCGCACTCGACAGGGGACTATGGCTACACCTTC. As protein: CASSHSTGDYGYTF.

V gene TRBV4-2 combines with J gene TRBJ2-5, with no clear D. The length of the CDR3 is 13 residues. V was pared by 3 bases and J by 5 bases, with 10 bases between. Germline-derived CDR1 and CDR2 are LGHNA and YNFKEQ. CDR3 protein: CASSQLVGETQYF. In DNA form, the CDR3 reads TGTGCCAGCAGCCAGCTAGTAGGCGAGACCCAGTACTTC.

The rearrangement links TRBV18 to TRBJ2-1, with D tentatively TRBD2 (6 bases). Germline V lookup: CDR1 KGHSH, CDR2 LQKENI. The CDR3 covers 13 residues. Trimming removed 4 bases at V and 7 bases at J, with 11 bases between. This CDR3 is CASSLGTENEQFF. For the CDR3, the DNA is TGTGCCAGCTCACTCGGGACTGAGAATGAGCAGTTCTTC. The full variable domain, with the rest looked up from reference TRBV18 and TRBJ2-1, is NAGVMQNPRHLVRRRGQEARLRCSPMKGHSHVYWYRQLPEEGLKFMVYLQKENIIDESGMPKERFSAEFPKEGPSILRIQQVVRGDSAAYFCASSLGTENEQFFGPGTRLTVL.

J is TRBJ1-5 and V is TRBV18; perhaps TRBD1 as D (6 bases). This CDR3 is 16 amino acids long. The germline gives CDR1 KGHSH, CDR2 LQKENI. V was cut by 3 bases and J by 7 bases, with 19 bases left in between. CDR3 coding DNA: TGTGCCAGCTCACCGAACGGGGGGCAGGTACAACAGCCCCAGCATTTT. Translated, it gives CASSPNGGQVQQPQHF.

The chain carries TRBV19 and TRBJ2-3; 9 bases map to TRBD2. The V gene end was trimmed by 5 bases and the J gene end by 4 bases; junction bases not matched to a gene: 7. The germline V gene has CDR1 LNHDA and CDR2 SQIVND (reference sequence). The CDR3 runs to 15 residues. CDR3: CASSAGGGGADTQYF. CDR3 DNA sequence: TGTGCCAGTAGTGCCGGGGGCGGGGGGGCAGATACGCAGTATTTT.

V gene TRBV4-1 combines with J gene TRBJ1-3, with unresolved D. CDR3 length equals 16 residues. In germline, CDR1 is MGHRA, CDR2 YSYEKL. The ends were cut back, 7 bases at V and 0 bases at J, with 16 bases in the middle. The CDR3 DNA reads as TGCGCCAGCACCCCCCGGGAGCGGGTCTCTGGAAACACCATATATTTT. Amino acid sequence: CASTPRERVSGNTIYF.

V gene TRBV10-3 combines with J gene TRBJ1-4; D may be TRBD1 (6 bases). The germline CDR1 and CDR2 sequences are ENHRY and SYGVKD. This CDR3 is 15 amino acids long. The V and J ends lost 4 bases and 3 bases respectively, with 12 bases between them. This CDR3 reads CAISANRESNEKLFF. The CDR3 DNA reads as TGTGCCATCAGTGCCAACAGGGAATCTAATGAAAAACTGTTTTTT.

The V gene is TRBV15, the J gene TRBJ2-7; tentatively, D is TRBD2 (5 bases). The length of the CDR3 is 14 residues. The V and J ends lost 0 bases and 4 bases respectively, with 10 bases between them. Germline-derived CDR1 and CDR2 are LNHNV and YYDKDF (reference sequence). CDR3 protein: CATSRELGRYEQYF. The CDR3 DNA reads as TGTGCCACCAGCAGAGAGCTTGGGAGATACGAGCAGTACTTC. Complete variable domain (other parts from reference TRBV15 and TRBJ2-7): DAMVIQNPRYQVTQFGKPVTLSCSQTLNHNVMYWYQQKSSQAPKLLFHYYDKDFNNEADTPDNFQSRRPNTSFCFLDIRSPGLGDTAMYLCATSRELGRYEQYFGPGTRLTVT.

The chain recombines TRBV2 with TRBJ1-1, with D unclear. The CDR3 is 11 amino acids. Trimming took off 6 bases at V and 9 bases at J, with 11 bases between the two ends. CDR1 and CDR2 from the germline V gene are SNHLY and FYNNEI. CDR3 nucleotide sequence: TGTGCCAGCAGCGAGAACTCCAAAGCTTTCTTT. It encodes CASSENSKAFF.

J is TRBJ1-1 and V is TRBV10-2; a weak D match, TRBD1 (5 bases). Deletions cut 3 bases from V and 7 bases from J, with 12 bases between. The CDR3 contains 13 residues. From germline, CDR1 is WSHSY and CDR2 SAAADI. CDR3 region: CASSDPRVVEAFF. In nucleotides, the CDR3 is TGCGCCAGCAGTGACCCCAGGGTTGTTGAAGCTTTCTTT.

This clone was counted a single time. The chain links TRBV7-2 to TRBJ1-1; the D gene is possibly TRBD1 (5 bases). Trimming left V 3 bases short and J 4 bases short, with 15 bases between. This CDR3 spans 15 amino acids. Germline V gene data show CDR1 as SGHTA and CDR2 as FQGNSA. CDR3 amino acids: CASSLGPEGTTEAFF. The DNA of the CDR3 is TGTGCCAGCAGCTTGGGACCGGAGGGTACCACTGAAGCTTTCTTT.

The rearrangement joins TRBV7-2 to TRBJ2-1; D is uncertain. This CDR3 spans 14 amino acids. Trimming removed 1 base at V and 5 bases at J, with 9 bases between. Germline lookup yields CDR1 SGHTA and CDR2 FQGNSA. The CDR3 spells CASSLEIQNNEQFF. CDR3 coding DNA: TGTGCCAGCAGCTTAGAGATACAGAACAATGAGCAGTTCTTC.

This chain links TRBV11-2 with TRBJ1-1, with D possibly matching TRBD1 (6 bases). Trimming removed 1 base from V and 1 base from J, with 7 bases in between. The CDR3 covers 14 residues. Germline CDR1 and CDR2: SGHAT and FQNNGV. CDR3 nucleotides: TGTGCCAGCAGCTTAGGAGGGGGGAACACTGAAGCTTTCTTT. Translated, it gives CASSLGGGNTEAFF.

The chain has TRBV5-4 and TRBJ1-6; 8 nucleotides align to TRBD1. From germline, CDR1 is SGHNT and CDR2 YYREEE (reference sequence). The CDR3 has 15 amino acids. Trimming took 4 bases from V and 10 from J; bases not matched to a gene: 10. The CDR3 nucleotides are TGTGCCAGCAGCCAACAGGGGGTTAGTGTCTCACCCCTCCACTTT. Protein product: CASSQQGVSVSPLHF. The complete variable domain, with remaining parts taken from reference TRBV5-4 and TRBJ1-6, reads ETGVTQSPTHLIKTRGQQVTLRCSSQSGHNTVSWYQQALGQGPQFIFQYYREEENGRGNFPPRFSGLQFPNYSSELNVNALELDDSALYLCASSQQGVSVSPLHFGNGTRLTVT.

This rearrangement joins TRBV28 to TRBJ2-1; TRBD2 matches at 11 bases. The CDR3 length is 13 residues. The junction had 0 bases not matched to a gene; V was cut back by 8 bases and J by 3 bases. Germline V gene sequence: CDR1 MDHEN, CDR2 SYDVKM. DNA of the CDR3: TGTGCCAGCGGGACTAGCGGCTACAATGAGCAGTTCTTC. Translating gives CASGTSGYNEQFF.